One sample yielded the 10 T cell receptor beta chains listed below, sequenced in a study of CD8 T cells in Susac syndrome. Reverse transcription of roughly 0.45 to 1 ug RNA used random hexamers. In TCRdb, the immunoSEQ multiplex PCR reads were re-called with MiXCR into one record per CDR3 protein. Found here are about 120,000 distinct CDR3 sequences, nearly 96% of them singletons; the top ten hold about 0.14%. The sample comprised CD4+ T cells from PBMCs. Every receptor here comes from a human donor with Susac syndrome.

This chain joins TRBV30 and TRBJ2-1, with D possibly called TRBD1 or TRBD2 (5 bases each). From germline, CDR1 is GTSNPN and CDR2 SVGIG (reference sequence). The CDR3 has 15 amino acids. V dropped 0 bases and J dropped 6 bases, with 15 bases sitting between them. For the CDR3, the DNA is TGTGCCTGGAGTGTACCTGGCACTAGGGGCAATGAGCAGTTCTTC. Its protein is CAWSVPGTRGNEQFF.

The V and J genes are TRBV29-1 and TRBJ2-1; 8 bases are a match to TRBD2. This CDR3 has 11 residues. Trimming removed 5 bases from V and 6 bases from J; junction bases left unmatched: 0. From germline, CDR1 is SQVTM and CDR2 ANQGSEA. The CDR3 nucleotides read TGCAGCGTTACTAGCGGCAATGAGCAGTTCTTC. Protein sequence: CSVTSGNEQFF.

The J gene is TRBJ2-3, the V gene TRBV6-2 or TRBV6-3; 7 bases line up with TRBD2. This CDR3 comprises 14 residues. V lost 6 bases and J lost 5; bases outside the gene matches: 8. CDR1 and CDR2 from the germline V gene are MNHEY and SVGEGT. CDR3 DNA sequence: TGTGCCAGCAGCCGAGTGGCTAGCGGAGATACGCAGTATTTT. Its translation: CASSRVASGDTQYF.

The chain couples TRBV3-1 to TRBJ2-1, with a possible D match to TRBD1 (6 bases). There are 15 residues in the CDR3. V was clipped by 1 base and J by 3 bases, with 10 bases between them. Germline V gene sequence: CDR1 LGHDT, CDR2 YNNKEL (reference sequence). The CDR3 here is CASSQAWDNYNEQFF. CDR3 coding DNA: TGTGCCAGCAGCCAAGCCTGGGACAACTACAATGAGCAGTTCTTC.

The chain is built from TRBV19 and TRBJ2-7, with 9 positions matching TRBD2. Trimming at V came to 8 bases and at J to 2 bases, leaving 1 base not matched to a gene. The CDR3 has 12 residues. Germline V gives CDR1 LNHDA, CDR2 SQIVND (reference sequence). CDR3 DNA sequence: TGTGCCAGTGCGGGAGGGGCCTACGAGCAGTACTTC. This encodes CASAGGAYEQYF.

The chain is built from TRBV29-1 and TRBJ2-5; D is unresolved. Trimming pared 7 bases from V and 5 bases from J, leaving 14 bases between. Germline values: CDR1 SQVTM, CDR2 ANQGSEA. The CDR3 sequence is 12 residues long. The DNA of the CDR3 is TGCAGCGCCCAGACGCATGCGGAGACCCAGTACTTC. This codes for CSAQTHAETQYF.

The chain employs TRBV24-1 and TRBJ2-6, with D unclear. Trimming shortened V by 3 bases and J by 2 bases, and 1 base separated the two germline ends. From germline, CDR1 is KGHDR and CDR2 SFDVKD. There are 13 residues in the CDR3. Here the CDR3 reads CATSDAGANVLTF. For the CDR3, the DNA is TGTGCCACCAGTGATGCTGGGGCCAACGTCCTGACTTTC.

The chain links TRBV2 to TRBJ2-2; 9 positions match TRBD1. Germline assignment: CDR1 SNHLY and CDR2 FYNNEI. The CDR3 loop spans 16 amino acids. The J segment lost 0 bases and the V segment lost 6 bases, leaving 5 bases of the junction unmatched. CDR3 DNA: TGTGCCAGCAGCCGGGACAGGGTTTCGAACACCGGGGAGCTGTTTTTT. This sequence encodes CASSRDRVSNTGELFF.

V and J are TRBV5-6 and TRBJ2-7; D not resolved. CDR1 and CDR2 (germline): SGHDT, YYEEEE. This CDR3 contains 14 residues. Trimming cost V 6 bases and J 6 bases, with 19 bases left between them. The CDR3 loop is CASTTSWSGLEQYF. As DNA, the CDR3 is TGTGCCAGCACCACCTCTTGGTCCGGGCTCGAGCAGTACTTC.

The chain combines TRBV3-1 with TRBJ1-5, with TRBD1 matching 8 bases. J gave up 7 bases and V 1 base, and 9 bases lay outside the gene matches. From germline, CDR1 is LGHDT and CDR2 YNNKEL (reference sequence). The CDR3 is 16 amino acids. Here the CDR3 DNA reads TGTGCCAGCAGCCAAGCCCCAACAGGGGGTTCCCAGCCCCAGCATTTT. Amino acids: CASSQAPTGGSQPQHF.